This record concerns one TCR beta chain sequence. The antigen is undetermined. Libraries were prepared by immunoSEQ multiplex PCR; TCRdb keeps only in-frame clonotypes and omits some of them. The data contain 100,000 to 120,000 clones, roughly 90% of them singletons. The source of the sample is a study of T cell responses to AZD1222 COVID-19 vaccine. Overall study context: Second doses at about 4 or about 12 weeks were pooled. Whole-study results and caveats: Vaccine-related CD4 TCRs covered spike, predominating at 160-218 and 743-854.

Source: peripheral blood, taken on day 0 of AZD1222 vaccination. The sequence was collected from an adult in good health.

CDR3 coding DNA: TGTGCCAGCAGTTTATCCATCTTGACAAGTCGTCCGCAGTATTTT. It encodes CASSLSILTSRPQYF. The chain combines TRBV27 with TRBJ2-3; the D is unclear. Deletions cut 0 bases from V and 10 bases from J, with 17 bases between. This CDR3 is 15 amino acids long. CDR1 and CDR2 (germline): MNHEY, SMNVEV (reference sequence).